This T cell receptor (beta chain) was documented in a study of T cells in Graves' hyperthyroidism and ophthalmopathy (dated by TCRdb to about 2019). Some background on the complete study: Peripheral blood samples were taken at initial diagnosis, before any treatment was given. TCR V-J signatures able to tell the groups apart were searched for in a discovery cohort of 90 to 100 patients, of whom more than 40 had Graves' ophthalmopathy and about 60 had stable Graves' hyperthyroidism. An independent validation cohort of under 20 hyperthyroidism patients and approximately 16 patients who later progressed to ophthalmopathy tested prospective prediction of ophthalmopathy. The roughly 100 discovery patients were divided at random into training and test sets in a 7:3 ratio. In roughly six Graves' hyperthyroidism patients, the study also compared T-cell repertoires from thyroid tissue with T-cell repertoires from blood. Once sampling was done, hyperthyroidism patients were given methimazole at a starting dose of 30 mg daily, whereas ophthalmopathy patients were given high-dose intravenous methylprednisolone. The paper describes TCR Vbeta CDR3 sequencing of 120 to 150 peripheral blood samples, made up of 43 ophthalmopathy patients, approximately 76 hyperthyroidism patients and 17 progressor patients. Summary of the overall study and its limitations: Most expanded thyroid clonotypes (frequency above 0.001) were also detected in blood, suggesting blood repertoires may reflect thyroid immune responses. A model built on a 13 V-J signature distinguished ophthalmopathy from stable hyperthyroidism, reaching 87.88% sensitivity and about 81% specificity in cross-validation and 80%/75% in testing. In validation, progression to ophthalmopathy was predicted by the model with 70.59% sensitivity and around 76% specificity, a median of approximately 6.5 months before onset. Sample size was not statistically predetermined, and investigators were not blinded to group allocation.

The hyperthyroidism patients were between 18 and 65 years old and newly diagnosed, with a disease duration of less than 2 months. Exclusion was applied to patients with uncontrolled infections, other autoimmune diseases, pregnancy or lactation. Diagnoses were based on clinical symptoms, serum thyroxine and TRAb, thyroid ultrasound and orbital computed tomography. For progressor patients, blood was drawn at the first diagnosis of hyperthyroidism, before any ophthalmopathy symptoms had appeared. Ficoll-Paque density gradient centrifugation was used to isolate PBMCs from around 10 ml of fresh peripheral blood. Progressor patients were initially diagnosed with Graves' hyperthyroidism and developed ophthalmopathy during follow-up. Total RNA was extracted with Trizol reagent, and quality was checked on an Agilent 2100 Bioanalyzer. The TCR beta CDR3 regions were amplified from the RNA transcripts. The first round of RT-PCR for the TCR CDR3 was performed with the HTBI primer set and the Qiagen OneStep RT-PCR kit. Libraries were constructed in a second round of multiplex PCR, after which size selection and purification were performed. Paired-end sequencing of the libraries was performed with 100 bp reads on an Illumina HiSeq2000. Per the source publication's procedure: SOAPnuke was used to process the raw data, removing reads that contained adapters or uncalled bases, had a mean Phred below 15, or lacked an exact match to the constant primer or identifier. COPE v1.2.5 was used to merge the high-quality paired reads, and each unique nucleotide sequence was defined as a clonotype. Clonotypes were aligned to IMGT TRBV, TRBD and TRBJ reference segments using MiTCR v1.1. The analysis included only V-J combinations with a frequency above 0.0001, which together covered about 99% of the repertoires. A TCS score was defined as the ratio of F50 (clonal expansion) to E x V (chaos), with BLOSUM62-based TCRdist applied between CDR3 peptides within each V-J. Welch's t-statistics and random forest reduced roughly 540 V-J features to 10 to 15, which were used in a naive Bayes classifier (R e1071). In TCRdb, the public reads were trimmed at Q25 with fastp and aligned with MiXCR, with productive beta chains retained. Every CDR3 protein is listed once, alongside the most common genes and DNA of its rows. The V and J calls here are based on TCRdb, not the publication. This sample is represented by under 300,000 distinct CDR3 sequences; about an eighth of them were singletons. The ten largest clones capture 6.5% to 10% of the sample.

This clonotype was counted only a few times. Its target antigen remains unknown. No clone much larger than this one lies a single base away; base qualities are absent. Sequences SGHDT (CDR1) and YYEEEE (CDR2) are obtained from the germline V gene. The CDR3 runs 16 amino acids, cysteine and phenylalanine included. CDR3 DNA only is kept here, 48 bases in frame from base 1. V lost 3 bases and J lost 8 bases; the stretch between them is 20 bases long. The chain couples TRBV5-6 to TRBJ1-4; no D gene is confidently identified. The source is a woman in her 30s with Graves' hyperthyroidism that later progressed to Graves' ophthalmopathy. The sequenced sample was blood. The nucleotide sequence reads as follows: TGTGCCAGCAGCTCTGAACGCCTCACCGTCCGGGAAAAACTGTTTTTT. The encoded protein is CASSSERLTVREKLFF.